A single sample is the source of the 32 T cell receptor beta chains below, sequenced in a study of blood T cells in healthy people across ages. For the second PCR, which ran for roughly 7 to 11 cycles, a sample-barcoded 5' primer and a J-beta primer mix were used. TCRdb reanalysed the 5' RACE reads using MiXCR and keeps one entry per CDR3 protein. The table shows around 790,000 distinct CDR3 sequences, with about 42% occurring only once. Source material: blood. Receptors originate from a man aged 55 to 70 in good health.

The chain uses TRBV3-1 and TRBJ2-4, with D possibly matching TRBD1 (6 bases). With 1 base removed from V and 13 bases from J, the gap between germline ends came to 17 bases. This CDR3 is 14 amino acids long. Germline V gives CDR1 LGHDT, CDR2 YNNKEL (reference sequence). CDR3 nucleotide sequence: TGTGCCAGCAGCCAAGGAAGGACCAGGACAGAGCAGTACTTC. Translating gives CASSQGRTRTEQYF.

This sequence joins TRBV30 and TRBJ2-1; 7 nucleotides line up with TRBD2. Germline V gene sequence: CDR1 GTSNPN, CDR2 SVGIG (reference sequence). The CDR3 runs 14 residues. V shed 2 bases and J 5 bases; nucleotides not matched to a gene: 6. The CDR3 reads CAWSPGGLNNEQFF. The CDR3 DNA follows: TGTGCCTGGAGTCCTGGGGGACTAAACAATGAGCAGTTCTTC.

This clonotype turned up a few times. The chain uses TRBV6-5 and TRBJ2-1; possible D gene TRBD1, 6 bases. CDR1 and CDR2 from the germline V gene are MNHEY and SVGAGI. The germline V and J ends were trimmed by 0 bases and 1 base, with 10 bases remaining between them. The CDR3 loop spans 16 amino acids. In DNA form, the CDR3 reads TGTGCCAGCAGTTACTCGAAAAGGGGGTCCTACAATGAGCAGTTCTTC. Encoded protein: CASSYSKRGSYNEQFF.

On this clonotype itself: One end of the junction is discordant with germline, which a read error may explain. This sequence joins TRBV2 and TRBJ2-1; the D gene is possibly TRBD2 (6 bases). Germline-derived CDR1 and CDR2 are SNHLY and FYNNEI. The CDR3 contains 18 residues. The CDR3 spells CVSSEGRAGTVGDNEQFF. For the CDR3, the DNA is TGTGTCAGCAGTGAAGGTCGCGCCGGGACTGTGGGCGACAATGAGCAGTTCTTC.

This clonotype was found a few times. V gene TRBV7-9 combines with J gene TRBJ2-1; D uncertain. Looked up from germline, CDR1 is SEHNR and CDR2 is FQNEAQ (reference sequence). The CDR3 has 13 residues. Trimming took off 8 bases at V and 2 bases at J, with 10 bases between the two ends. CDR3 sequence (DNA): TGTGCCAGCCACGGAGCCACCTACAATGAGCAGTTCTTC. It translates to CASHGATYNEQFF.

This clonotype appeared once. This chain connects TRBV15 to TRBJ2-1, with 7 bases lining up with TRBD2. The J call may be in error: the DNA end matches TRBJ2-7 better. The CDR3 runs to 17 residues. The germline V gene encodes CDR1 LNHNV and CDR2 YYDKDF (reference sequence). The CDR3 DNA is TGTGCCACCAGCAGAACCCAAGCGGGACGAACCTACAATGAGCAGTACTTC. It is translated as CATSRTQAGRTYNEQYF.

This chain links TRBV5-1 with TRBJ1-2; maybe TRBD1 (5 bases). Trimming pared 5 bases from V and 1 base from J, leaving 18 bases between. The CDR3 covers 16 residues. CDR1 and CDR2 (germline): SGHRS, YFSETQ. CDR3 residues: CASRRGDARFNYGYTF. The CDR3 nucleotides are TGCGCCAGCAGGAGGGGAGATGCGCGGTTTAACTATGGCTACACCTTC.

This clonotype came up many times. Being one base from a much bigger clone, this may be a read error. The chain uses TRBV7-3 and TRBJ2-5; D not certain. Deletions cut 5 bases from V and 11 bases from J, with 24 bases between. The CDR3 extends over 15 amino acids. CDR1 and CDR2 from the germline V gene are SGHTA and FQGTGA. This CDR3 is CASSLTPEGYNEQYF. CDR3 nucleotides: TGTGCCAGCAGCCTTACACCGGAAGGTTACAATGAGCAGTACTTC.

The rearrangement uses TRBV20-1 and TRBJ1-6; D remains unclear. CDR3 length: 15 residues. The V end lost 4 bases, the J end lost 7 bases, and 17 bases lay between the germline ends. Germline V gene data show CDR1 as DFQATT and CDR2 as SNEGSKA (reference sequence). The CDR3 DNA is TGCAGTGCTAAAAGGACGACTGGAGGAAATTCACCCCTCCACTTT. Translation: CSAKRTTGGNSPLHF.

This CDR3 is CASSVVTSGGPKLAKNIQYF. CDR3 DNA: TGTGCCAGCAGCGTAGTTACTAGCGGGGGCCCGAAGCTAGCCAAAAACATTCAGTACTTC. This chain connects TRBV9 to TRBJ2-4; 11 nucleotides align to TRBD2. Germline lookup yields CDR1 SGDLS and CDR2 YYNGEE. CDR3 length equals 20 residues. V dropped 0 bases and J dropped 0; count of bases not matched to a gene: 11.

The chain links TRBV9 to TRBJ2-1, with D possibly being TRBD2 (5 bases). Germline V gives CDR1 SGDLS, CDR2 YYNGEE. The V end lost 0 bases, the J end lost 6 bases, and 13 bases lay between the germline ends. The CDR3 runs to 15 residues. As DNA, the CDR3 is TGTGCCAGCAGCGTAGGATCTAGAGGAGGCAATGAGCAGTTCTTC. Amino acid sequence: CASSVGSRGGNEQFF.

This clonotype has only a few counts. The V and J genes are TRBV27 and TRBJ2-4; 9 bases fit TRBD1. Germline V lookup: CDR1 MNHEY, CDR2 SMNVEV (reference sequence). The ends lost 3 bases at V and 3 bases at J; junction bases unmatched: 3. The CDR3 contains 15 residues. The CDR3 region is CASSLTTGGKNIQYF. The CDR3 DNA follows: TGTGCCAGCAGTTTGACGACAGGGGGCAAAAACATTCAGTACTTC.

V and J are TRBV2 and TRBJ2-1, with 12 bases identical to TRBD2. Unmatched junction bases numbered 10, after V lost 3 bases and J lost 7 bases. The CDR3 runs to 17 residues. Germline V gene sequence: CDR1 SNHLY, CDR2 FYNNEI. The CDR3 here is CASSDVASGGAANEQFF. In DNA form, the CDR3 reads TGTGCCAGCAGTGATGTGGCTAGCGGGGGGGCTGCGAATGAGCAGTTCTTC.

J is TRBJ2-7 and V is TRBV20-1, with D unresolved. This CDR3 spans 11 amino acids. The V end was cut by 6 bases, the J end by 6 bases, with 12 bases between. Germline V gene sequence: CDR1 DFQATT, CDR2 SNEGSKA (reference sequence). CDR3 sequence (DNA): TGCAGTGCCAGGAACGCGCCCGAGCAGTACTTC. Protein product: CSARNAPEQYF.

This clonotype was seen ten or more times. V is TRBV20-1 and J is TRBJ1-6; TRBD1 aligns across 7 bases. CDR3 size: 15 residues. J lost 10 bases, V lost 3 bases, and 12 bases had no gene match. The germline CDR1 and CDR2 sequences are DFQATT and SNEGSKA (reference sequence). The CDR3 reads CSARIPTGLSSPLHF. CDR3 DNA: TGCAGTGCTAGGATTCCGACAGGGCTGAGCTCACCCCTCCACTTT.

This clonotype has just a few counts. The chain carries TRBV13 and TRBJ2-1; perhaps TRBD1 as D (5 bases). The CDR3 is 18 residues long. CDR1 PRHDT and CDR2 FYEKMQ come from the germline V gene (reference sequence). The V end was cut by 3 bases, the J end by 0 bases, with 18 bases between. The CDR3 reads CASSLTASQILSYNEQFF. DNA of the CDR3: TGTGCCAGCAGCTTGACAGCCTCACAGATACTCTCCTACAATGAGCAGTTCTTC.

The chain has TRBV7-6 and TRBJ1-2; 9 bases match TRBD1. The CDR3 spans 15 residues. V was clipped by 6 bases and J by 0 bases; unmatched bases: 5. CDR1 SGHVS and CDR2 FNYEAQ come from the germline V gene. The CDR3 spells CASSSNRGPNYGYTF. The CDR3 DNA follows: TGTGCCAGCAGTTCAAACAGGGGGCCTAACTATGGCTACACCTTC. The variable domain in full, with the rest retrieved from reference TRBV7-6 and TRBJ1-2, is GAGVSQSPRYKVTKRGQDVALRCDPISGHVSLYWYRQALGQGPEFLTYFNYEAQQDKSGLPNDRFSAERPEGSISTLTIQRTEQRDSAMYRCASSSNRGPNYGYTFGSGTRLTVV.

This clonotype was found a few times. The V and J genes are TRBV7-2 and TRBJ1-5; D not certain. Germline CDR1 reads SGHTA; CDR2 reads FQGNSA. V lost 1 base to trimming and J lost 3 bases, with 16 bases between them. The CDR3 totals 17 residues. Here the CDR3 DNA reads TGTGCCAGCAGCTTAGGTCTAGGGATAATTTCCAATCAGCCCCAGCATTTT. Translated, it gives CASSLGLGIISNQPQHF.

This clonotype was counted many times. V usage is TRBV7-3 and J usage is TRBJ2-1; 10 bases map to TRBD2. Trimming cost V 2 bases and J 4 bases; bases outside gene matches: 2. The CDR3 contains 15 residues. Germline CDR1 is SGHTA and CDR2 is FQGTGA. CDR3 bases: TGTGCCAGCAGCTTATCTAGCGGGGGTTACAATGAGCAGTTCTTC. Residues: CASSLSSGGYNEQFF.

This clonotype appeared a few times. This chain uses TRBV4-1 with TRBJ1-5; 9 bases agree with TRBD1. The germline CDR1 and CDR2 sequences are MGHRA and YSYEKL. This CDR3 spans 15 amino acids. J gave up 11 bases and V 0 bases, and 8 bases lay outside the gene matches. The CDR3 spells CASSQEGTGFIAQHF. The CDR3 nucleotides are TGCGCCAGCAGCCAAGAAGGGACAGGGTTTATAGCCCAGCATTTT.

This clonotype was observed once. This rearrangement joins TRBV5-5 to TRBJ2-2; D is unclear. V was shortened by 1 base and J by 0 bases, with 7 bases between the two germline ends. This CDR3 region has 15 residues. CDR1 and CDR2 (germline): SGHKS, YYEKEE (reference sequence). CDR3 nucleotides: TGTGCCAGCAGCTTGTCGCCGGCGAACACCGGGGAGCTGTTTTTT. Translation gives CASSLSPANTGELFF.

This rearrangement joins TRBV6-4 to TRBJ2-7; 10 bases agree with TRBD1. This CDR3 comprises 17 residues. Per germline, CDR1 MRHNA and CDR2 SNTAGT. With 5 bases clipped from V and 3 bases from J, the junction kept 13 bases outside the gene matches. CDR3 region: CASSREEGTGDFYEQYF. DNA of the CDR3: TGTGCCAGCAGTAGGGAGGAGGGGACAGGGGATTTCTACGAGCAGTACTTC.

This chain uses TRBV4-3 with TRBJ2-5, with 8 bases that match TRBD2. J was trimmed by 1 base and V by 0 bases; bases with no gene match: 1. Germline V gene sequence: CDR1 LGHNA, CDR2 YSLEER. This CDR3 comprises 15 residues. CDR3 coding DNA: TGCGCCAGCAGCCAAGAGCGGGGGGCCCAAGAGACCCAGTACTTC. This gives the protein CASSQERGAQETQYF.

This clonotype was detected only a few times. This chain joins TRBV5-1 and TRBJ2-5; 7 positions agree with TRBD1. The CDR3 loop spans 15 amino acids. CDR1 and CDR2 (germline): SGHRS, YFSETQ. After removal of 6 bases from V and 3 bases from J, the junction contained 11 bases not matched to a gene. CDR3 nucleotides: TGCGCCAGCACAGACAGGGTAGATGGAGAAGAGACCCAGTACTTC. Its translation: CASTDRVDGEETQYF.

The chain carries TRBV20-1 and TRBJ1-2, with TRBD1 as a possible D gene (6 bases). CDR3 length: 13 amino acids. Per the germline V gene, CDR1 is DFQATT and CDR2 is SNEGSKA (reference sequence). The germline V and J ends were trimmed by 2 bases and 4 bases, with 11 bases remaining between them. The DNA for the CDR3 is TGCAGTGCTAGACAGGGGCCGACCTATGGCTACACCTTC. Translated, it gives CSARQGPTYGYTF.

This clonotype was recorded at least ten times. The genes are TRBV20-1 and TRBJ2-7; the D gene could be TRBD1 or TRBD2 (6 bases each). The length of the CDR3 is 16 residues. Germline V CDR1 and CDR2: DFQATT, SNEGSKA (reference sequence). The V gene lost 1 base and the J gene lost 2 bases, with 18 bases spanning the gap. The CDR3 DNA follows: TGCAGTGCTAGAGTTTCAGCCGGGGGCCCACCCTACGAGCAGTACTTC. As protein: CSARVSAGGPPYEQYF.

V and J are TRBV2 and TRBJ2-2, with TRBD1 matching 7 bases. Germline V lookup: CDR1 SNHLY, CDR2 FYNNEI. This CDR3 contains 13 residues. V was pared by 8 bases and J by 6 bases, with 6 bases of the junction left unmatched. CDR3 bases: TGTGCCAGCGCGACAGGGTTCTCCGGGGAGCTGTTTTTT. Amino acids: CASATGFSGELFF.

As for this clonotype: The final CDR3 position lacks the conserved phenylalanine or tryptophan, pointing to a likely read error. The V call is TRBV7-8, the J call TRBJ1-4, with 11 positions matching TRBD1. The junction had 8 bases not matched to a gene; V was cut back by 4 bases and J by 4 bases. This CDR3 is 17 amino acids long. The germline gives CDR1 SGHVS, CDR2 FQNEAQ. CDR3 region: CASSSNGDRGYNEKLFL. The CDR3 DNA reads TGTGCCAGCAGCTCGAACGGGGACAGGGGGTATAATGAAAAACTGTTTCTT.

About this clonotype: Sequence at one end of the junction differs from germline and may be a read error. The V and J genes are TRBV6-6 and TRBJ2-6; D is perhaps TRBD1 (6 bases). Germline V lookup: CDR1 MNHNY, CDR2 SVGAGI (reference sequence). This CDR3 has 14 amino acids. The DNA for the CDR3 is TGTGCCAGCATCAGGGACACCGGGGCCAACGCCCTGACTTTC. Its translation is CASIRDTGANALTF.

The chain uses TRBV12-3 or TRBV12-4 and TRBJ2-7, with TRBD1 matching over 7 bases. With 3 bases clipped from V and 0 bases from J, the junction kept 5 bases outside the gene matches. The CDR3 is made up of 15 amino acids. The CDR3 DNA is TGTGCCAGCAGTTTGACAGGGTTTAGCTCCTACGAGCAGTACTTC. Translated: CASSLTGFSSYEQYF.

This clonotype showed up just a few times. The chain uses TRBV20-1 and TRBJ1-2; 8 nucleotides align to TRBD1. This CDR3 comprises 14 residues. Germline CDR1 is DFQATT and CDR2 is SNEGSKA (reference sequence). V lost 3 bases, J lost 3 bases, and 6 bases stayed unmatched. Here the CDR3 DNA reads TGCAGTGCTAGGTGGACAGGGTCGTACTATGGCTACACCTTC. Translated, it gives CSARWTGSYYGYTF.

The chain is built from TRBV20-1 and TRBJ1-4, with D maybe TRBD1 (5 bases). The CDR3 is made up of 15 amino acids. Germline V gene sequence: CDR1 DFQATT, CDR2 SNEGSKA (reference sequence). V gave up 0 bases and J gave up 0 bases, with 8 bases separating them. CDR3 DNA sequence: TGCAGTGCTAGAGAGGGGACGGCAACTAATGAAAAACTGTTTTTT. This gives the protein CSAREGTATNEKLFF.